Listed below are T cell receptor beta chains from one sample, sequenced in a study of shared clonotypes between healthy human individuals. Generated by immunoSEQ multiplex PCR, the TCRdb table keeps only in-frame clones and is missing some. The sample has about 2.4 million clones, roughly 93% seen once. Sequencing was carried out using naive CD4+ T cells from PBMCs. The source is a man younger than 35 in good health. Some clones in this sample may be carry-over from other donors' samples. The CDR3 runs from the conserved cysteine through the conserved F or W. D genes are given only for firm matches. Clone size is not always given. Where it is, it says once, few, many or a class for expanded clones.

D gene: .; clone size: .; V gene: TRBV11-3; J gene: TRBJ2-7; CDR3 protein: CASSLVGAAGEYEQYF; CDR3 DNA: TGTGCCAGCAGCTTAGTGGGTGCGGCAGGGGAGTACGAGCAGTACTTC
D gene: TRBD1; clone size: .; V gene: TRBV10-3; J gene: TRBJ1-1; CDR3 protein: CAISGGQGANTEAFF; CDR3 DNA: TGTGCCATCAGTGGGGGACAGGGAGCGAACACTGAAGCTTTCTTT
D gene: TRBD1; clone size: .; V gene: TRBV28; J gene: TRBJ1-5; CDR3 protein: CASSSLKGTGILPQHF; CDR3 DNA: TGTGCCAGCAGTTCGTTAAAAGGGACAGGGATTCTCCCCCAGCATTTT
D gene: TRBD1; clone size: .; V gene: TRBV11-2; J gene: TRBJ2-7; CDR3 protein: CASSRDRVNSYEQYF; CDR3 DNA: TGTGCCAGCAGCCGGGACAGGGTTAATTCCTACGAGCAGTACTTC
D gene: .; clone size: .; V gene: TRBV18; J gene: TRBJ1-1; CDR3 protein: CASSRSVNTEAFF; CDR3 DNA: TGTGCCAGCTCACGATCCGTGAACACTGAAGCTTTCTTT
D gene: .; clone size: .; V gene: TRBV10-1; J gene: TRBJ2-7; CDR3 protein: CASSESSYEQYF; CDR3 DNA: TGCGCCAGCAGTGAGTCGAGTTACGAGCAGTACTTC
D gene: .; clone size: .; V gene: TRBV19; J gene: TRBJ2-2; CDR3 protein: CASSIISGSGELFF; CDR3 DNA: TGTGCCAGTAGTATAATCTCGGGTTCCGGGGAGCTGTTTTTT
D gene: .; clone size: .; V gene: TRBV7-9; J gene: TRBJ2-6; CDR3 protein: CASSSGRHGANVLTF; CDR3 DNA: TGTGCCAGCAGCTCTGGACGTCATGGGGCCAACGTCCTGACTTTC
D gene: .; clone size: .; V gene: TRBV28; J gene: TRBJ1-1; CDR3 protein: CASSLGGTVEAFF; CDR3 DNA: TGTGCCAGCAGTTTAGGGGGGACGGTTGAAGCTTTCTTT
D gene: .; clone size: .; V gene: TRBV7-9; J gene: TRBJ2-2; CDR3 protein: CASSSSGLSSGELFF; CDR3 DNA: TGTGCCAGCAGCTCCTCGGGTCTCAGTAGCGGGGAGCTGTTTTTT
D gene: .; clone size: .; V gene: TRBV25-1; J gene: TRBJ1-5; CDR3 protein: CASIAGPQHF; CDR3 DNA: TGTGCCAGCATAGCGGGACCCCAGCATTTT
D gene: TRBD2; clone size: .; V gene: TRBV28; J gene: TRBJ2-7; CDR3 protein: CASSLLAAVYYEQYF; CDR3 DNA: TGTGCCAGCAGTTTGCTAGCGGCGGTTTACTACGAGCAGTACTTC
D gene: TRBD1; clone size: .; V gene: TRBV18; J gene: TRBJ2-1; CDR3 protein: CASSPTPRGRPNNEQFF; CDR3 DNA: TGTGCCAGCTCACCTACCCCCAGGGGGCGCCCAAACAATGAGCAGTTCTTC
D gene: .; clone size: few; V gene: TRBV4-1; J gene: TRBJ1-1; CDR3 protein: CASSLFGAQNTEAFF; CDR3 DNA: TGCGCCAGCAGCCTTTTTGGGGCTCAGAACACTGAAGCTTTCTTT
D gene: .; clone size: .; V gene: TRBV5-8; J gene: TRBJ2-3; CDR3 protein: CASSPDWTTTDTQYF; CDR3 DNA: TGTGCCAGCAGCCCGGATTGGACTACCACAGATACGCAGTATTTT
D gene: .; clone size: .; V gene: TRBV18; J gene: TRBJ1-1; CDR3 protein: CASSPAGGRRTEAFF; CDR3 DNA: TGTGCCAGCTCACCGGCGGGGGGGAGGCGTACTGAAGCTTTCTTT
D gene: TRBD1; clone size: .; V gene: TRBV4-3; J gene: TRBJ2-1; CDR3 protein: CASSRLGQGDNEQFF; CDR3 DNA: TGCGCCAGCAGCCGTCTGGGACAGGGGGACAATGAGCAGTTCTTC
D gene: TRBD2; clone size: .; V gene: TRBV27; J gene: TRBJ2-1; CDR3 protein: CASSLVRVAGAYEQFF; CDR3 DNA: TGTGCCAGCAGTTTGGTCCGAGTAGCGGGAGCGTATGAGCAGTTCTTC
D gene: TRBD2; clone size: .; V gene: TRBV6-5; J gene: TRBJ2-2; CDR3 protein: CASSSGLAGDTGELFF; CDR3 DNA: TGTGCCAGCAGTTCTGGACTAGCGGGAGACACCGGGGAGCTGTTTTTT
D gene: .; clone size: .; V gene: TRBV11-2; J gene: TRBJ2-7; CDR3 protein: CASSFRPGGEQYF; CDR3 DNA: TGTGCCAGCAGCTTCCGACCAGGTGGGGAGCAGTACTTC
D gene: TRBD2; clone size: .; V gene: TRBV30; J gene: TRBJ2-1; CDR3 protein: CAWTPSGSYNEQFF; CDR3 DNA: TGTGCCTGGACTCCTAGCGGGAGCTATAATGAGCAGTTCTTC
D gene: .; clone size: once; V gene: TRBV28; J gene: TRBJ1-2; CDR3 protein: CASSSTREYGYTF; CDR3 DNA: TGTGCCAGCAGTTCGACCCGCGAATATGGCTACACCTTC
D gene: .; clone size: .; V gene: TRBV6-5; J gene: TRBJ2-2; CDR3 protein: CASSTPQGYTGELFF; CDR3 DNA: TGTGCCAGCAGCACCCCGCAGGGGTACACCGGGGAGCTGTTTTTT
D gene: .; clone size: .; V gene: TRBV2; J gene: TRBJ2-7; CDR3 protein: CASSYLRGEQYF; CDR3 DNA: TGTGCCAGCAGTTACCTGCGTGGCGAGCAGTACTTC
D gene: .; clone size: .; V gene: TRBV11-2; J gene: TRBJ1-2; CDR3 protein: CASRELRGSYGYTF; CDR3 DNA: TGTGCCAGCAGGGAACTCAGGGGATCCTATGGCTACACCTTC
D gene: .; clone size: .; V gene: TRBV7-2; J gene: TRBJ2-1; CDR3 protein: CASSLSTYNEQFF; CDR3 DNA: TGTGCCAGCAGCCTATCCACTTACAATGAGCAGTTCTTC
D gene: TRBD2; clone size: .; V gene: TRBV6-1; J gene: TRBJ2-1; CDR3 protein: CASNGGSSYNEQFF; CDR3 DNA: TGTGCCAGCAACGGCGGGAGCTCCTACAATGAGCAGTTCTTC
D gene: TRBD1; clone size: .; V gene: TRBV7-2; J gene: TRBJ1-1; CDR3 protein: CASSRQGLNTEAFF; CDR3 DNA: TGTGCCAGCAGCCGACAGGGGTTGAACACTGAAGCTTTCTTT
D gene: .; clone size: .; V gene: TRBV19; J gene: TRBJ2-5; CDR3 protein: CASSWQALEETQYF; CDR3 DNA: TGTGCCAGTAGCTGGCAGGCGCTGGAGGAGACCCAGTACTTC
D gene: .; clone size: once; V gene: TRBV28; J gene: TRBJ2-3; CDR3 protein: CASSTPSRTDTQYF; CDR3 DNA: TGTGCCAGCAGTACCCCCTCTCGCACAGATACGCAGTATTTT
D gene: .; clone size: .; V gene: TRBV6-1; J gene: TRBJ2-5; CDR3 protein: CASSERRDETQYF; CDR3 DNA: TGTGCCAGCAGTGAACGCAGGGATGAGACCCAGTACTTC
D gene: .; clone size: .; V gene: TRBV7-7; J gene: TRBJ2-3; CDR3 protein: CASSLSGSLGDTQYF; CDR3 DNA: TGTGCCAGCAGCTTAAGTGGGAGCTTGGGAGATACGCAGTATTTT
D gene: .; clone size: .; V gene: TRBV5-1; J gene: TRBJ1-4; CDR3 protein: CASSLVGSNEKLFF; CDR3 DNA: TGCGCCAGCAGCTTGGTAGGGTCTAATGAAAAACTGTTTTTT
D gene: TRBD2; clone size: .; V gene: TRBV11-2; J gene: TRBJ2-7; CDR3 protein: CASSLDPRLAGGEQYF; CDR3 DNA: TGTGCCAGCAGCTTAGATCCTAGACTAGCGGGGGGCGAGCAGTACTTC
D gene: .; clone size: .; V gene: TRBV7-8; J gene: TRBJ2-5; CDR3 protein: CASSLTEETQYF; CDR3 DNA: TGTGCCAGCAGCTTAACCGAAGAGACCCAGTACTTC
D gene: .; clone size: .; V gene: TRBV7-6; J gene: TRBJ1-1; CDR3 protein: CASSLISLNTEAFF; CDR3 DNA: TGTGCCAGCAGCTTGATCTCTTTGAACACTGAAGCTTTCTTT
D gene: TRBD1; clone size: .; V gene: TRBV6-6; J gene: TRBJ1-2; CDR3 protein: CASSYRDRGRGYTF; CDR3 DNA: TGTGCCAGCAGTTACCGGGACAGGGGTCGAGGCTACACCTTC
D gene: TRBD2; clone size: .; V gene: TRBV5-1; J gene: TRBJ2-3; CDR3 protein: CASSFGTSGSTDTQYF; CDR3 DNA: TGCGCCAGCAGCTTCGGGACTAGCGGGAGCACAGATACGCAGTATTTT
D gene: .; clone size: .; V gene: TRBV6-6; J gene: TRBJ1-1; CDR3 protein: CASGQQKQAFF; CDR3 DNA: TGTGCCAGCGGTCAACAGAAACAAGCTTTCTTT
D gene: TRBD1; clone size: .; V gene: TRBV28; J gene: TRBJ2-7; CDR3 protein: CAIRQGTYEQYF; CDR3 DNA: TGTGCCATCAGACAGGGGACCTACGAGCAGTACTTC
D gene: .; clone size: .; V gene: TRBV19; J gene: TRBJ2-5; CDR3 protein: CASSIYSRQETQYF; CDR3 DNA: TGTGCCAGTAGTATTTATTCAAGACAAGAGACCCAGTACTTC
D gene: TRBD2; clone size: .; V gene: TRBV11-1; J gene: TRBJ2-7; CDR3 protein: CASSLEGGRSLTEQYF; CDR3 DNA: TGTGCCAGCAGCTTAGAGGGCGGGAGGAGTTTAACCGAGCAGTACTTC
D gene: TRBD1; clone size: .; V gene: TRBV19; J gene: TRBJ2-6; CDR3 protein: CASSIEGTGGVGANVLTF; CDR3 DNA: TGTGCCAGTAGTATAGAGGGGACAGGGGGCGTTGGGGCCAACGTCCTGACTTTC
D gene: TRBD1; clone size: few; V gene: TRBV4-1; J gene: TRBJ1-5; CDR3 protein: CASSQGQGGQPQHF; CDR3 DNA: TGCGCCAGCAGCCAGGGACAGGGTGGACAGCCCCAGCATTTT
D gene: .; clone size: once; V gene: TRBV6-1; J gene: TRBJ2-1; CDR3 protein: CASSEALATYNEQFF; CDR3 DNA: TGTGCCAGCAGTGAAGCGCTAGCTACCTACAATGAGCAGTTCTTC
D gene: .; clone size: .; V gene: TRBV28; J gene: TRBJ2-7; CDR3 protein: CASSLLGGGGEQYF; CDR3 DNA: TGTGCCAGCAGTTTATTGGGGGGCGGCGGCGAGCAGTACTTC
D gene: TRBD2; clone size: .; V gene: TRBV9; J gene: TRBJ2-1; CDR3 protein: CASTGTSRSEQFF; CDR3 DNA: TGTGCCAGCACCGGGACTAGCCGGAGTGAGCAGTTCTTC
D gene: .; clone size: once; V gene: TRBV29-1; J gene: TRBJ2-4; CDR3 protein: CSGMQAVLGKNIQYF; CDR3 DNA: TGCAGCGGTATGCAAGCGGTGCTGGGCAAAAACATTCAGTACTTC
D gene: .; clone size: .; V gene: TRBV19; J gene: TRBJ2-3; CDR3 protein: CASKGGSTDTQYF; CDR3 DNA: TGTGCCAGCAAAGGGGGGTCCACAGATACGCAGTATTTT
D gene: .; clone size: .; V gene: TRBV9; J gene: TRBJ2-1; CDR3 protein: CASSVDASGTYNNEQFF; CDR3 DNA: TGTGCCAGCAGCGTAGACGCTTCGGGCACCTACAACAATGAGCAGTTCTTC
D gene: .; clone size: few; V gene: TRBV29-1; J gene: TRBJ1-1; CDR3 protein: CSVVHSEAFF; CDR3 DNA: TGCAGCGTTGTACATTCTGAAGCTTTCTTT
D gene: TRBD1; clone size: .; V gene: TRBV5-1; J gene: TRBJ1-2; CDR3 protein: CASSLTGTGGFEDGYTF; CDR3 DNA: TGCGCCAGCAGCTTAACCGGGACAGGGGGCTTTGAGGATGGCTACACCTTC
D gene: .; clone size: once; V gene: TRBV7-7; J gene: TRBJ2-3; CDR3 protein: CASSSGGSQDTQYF; CDR3 DNA: TGTGCCAGCAGCTCTGGGGGCAGTCAAGATACGCAGTATTTT
D gene: .; clone size: .; V gene: TRBV5-1; J gene: TRBJ2-1; CDR3 protein: CASSSAMGLASSYNEQFF; CDR3 DNA: TGCGCCAGCAGCTCCGCCATGGGGCTAGCGTCTTCCTACAATGAGCAGTTCTTC
D gene: TRBD1; clone size: .; V gene: TRBV7-9; J gene: TRBJ1-1; CDR3 protein: CASSEQGATSEAFF; CDR3 DNA: TGTGCCAGCAGCGAACAGGGGGCAACGTCTGAAGCTTTCTTT
D gene: .; clone size: .; V gene: TRBV5-1; J gene: TRBJ2-2; CDR3 protein: CASKGTSNTGELFF; CDR3 DNA: TGCGCCAGCAAGGGCACATCGAACACCGGGGAGCTGTTTTTT
D gene: .; clone size: .; V gene: TRBV5-1; J gene: TRBJ2-1; CDR3 protein: CASSLEPGAQFF; CDR3 DNA: TGCGCCAGCAGCTTGGAGCCAGGGGCCCAGTTCTTC
D gene: .; clone size: .; V gene: TRBV5-1; J gene: TRBJ2-5; CDR3 protein: CASSLGTAQETQYF; CDR3 DNA: TGCGCCAGCAGCTTGGGGACTGCTCAAGAGACCCAGTACTTC
D gene: .; clone size: .; V gene: TRBV9; J gene: TRBJ2-2; CDR3 protein: CASSPRTGNTGELFF; CDR3 DNA: TGTGCCAGCAGCCCGAGGACGGGGAACACCGGGGAGCTGTTTTTT
D gene: TRBD1; clone size: .; V gene: TRBV28; J gene: TRBJ2-7; CDR3 protein: CASRLTGGPYEQYF; CDR3 DNA: TGTGCCAGCAGGTTGACAGGGGGCCCCTACGAGCAGTACTTC